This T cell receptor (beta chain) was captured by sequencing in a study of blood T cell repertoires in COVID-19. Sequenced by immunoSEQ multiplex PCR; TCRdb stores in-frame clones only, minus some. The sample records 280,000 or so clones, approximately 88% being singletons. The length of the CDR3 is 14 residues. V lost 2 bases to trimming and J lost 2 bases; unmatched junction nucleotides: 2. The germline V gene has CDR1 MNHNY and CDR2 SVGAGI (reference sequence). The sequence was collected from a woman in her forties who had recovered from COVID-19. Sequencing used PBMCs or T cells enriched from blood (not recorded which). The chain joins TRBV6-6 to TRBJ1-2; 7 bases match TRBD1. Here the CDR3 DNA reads TGTGCCAGCAGTTACACGGACAGGAACTATGGCTACACCTTC. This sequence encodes CASSYTDRNYGYTF.